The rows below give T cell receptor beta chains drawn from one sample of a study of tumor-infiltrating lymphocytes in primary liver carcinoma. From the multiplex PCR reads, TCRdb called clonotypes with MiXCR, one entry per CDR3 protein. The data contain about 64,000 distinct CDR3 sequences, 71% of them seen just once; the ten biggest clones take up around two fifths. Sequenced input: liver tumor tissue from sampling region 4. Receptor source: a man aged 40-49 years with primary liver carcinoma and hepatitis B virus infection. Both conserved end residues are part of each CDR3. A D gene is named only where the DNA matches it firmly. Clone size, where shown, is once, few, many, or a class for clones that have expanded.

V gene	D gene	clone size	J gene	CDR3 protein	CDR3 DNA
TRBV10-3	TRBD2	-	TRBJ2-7	CAITIRSGLAGGVSYEQYF	TGTGCCATCACCATACGATCGGGACTAGCGGGAGGGGTCTCCTACGAGCAGTACTTC
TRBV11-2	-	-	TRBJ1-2	CASSYTGGSPPGCTF	TGTGCCAGCAGCTATACAGGAGGCTCCCCCCCTGGCTGCACCTTC
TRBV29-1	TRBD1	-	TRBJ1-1	CSAPGQLVAGTFF	TGCAGCGCTCCGGGACAGCTGGTGGCTGGAACTTTCTTT
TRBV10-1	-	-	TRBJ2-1	CPSSDSAAVEQFF	TGCCCCAGCAGTGATTCGGCTGCCGTCGAGCAGTTCTTC
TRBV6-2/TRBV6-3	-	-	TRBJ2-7	CVGSREKWVEQYF	TGTGTCGGCAGCAGGGAAAAGTGGGTCGAGCAGTACTTC
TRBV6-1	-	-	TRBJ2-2	CASKPRETIEELFF	TGTGCCAGCAAGCCCCGAGAGACAATAGAGGAGCTGTTTTTT
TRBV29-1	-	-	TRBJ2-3	CSGLGGTGTDTQYF	TGCAGCGGCCTAGGCGGGACGGGAACAGATACGCAGTATTTT
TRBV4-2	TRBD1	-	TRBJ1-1	CASGQGYGQGFWTEAFF	TGTGCCAGCGGCCAAGGCTACGGACAGGGTTTTTGGACTGAAGCTTTCTTT
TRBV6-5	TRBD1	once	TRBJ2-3	CTSSPGTGKGPQYF	TGTACCAGCAGTCCCGGGACAGGGAAGGGCCCCCAGTATTTT
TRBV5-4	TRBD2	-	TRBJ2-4	CASSGTSGSTYIQCF	TGTGCTAGCAGCGGAACTAGCGGGAGTACGTACATTCAGTGCTTC
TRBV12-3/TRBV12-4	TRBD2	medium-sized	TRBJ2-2	CGFGTSATGELFF	TGTGGGTTCGGGACTAGCGCCACCGGGGAGCTGTTTTTT
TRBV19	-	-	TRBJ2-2	CASSIKAISGELFF	TGTGCCAGTAGCATCAAGGCGATCAGCGGGGAGCTGTTTTTT
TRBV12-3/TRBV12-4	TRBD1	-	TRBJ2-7	CSNSETGGYEQYF	TGTTCCAACAGTGAGACAGGGGGCTACGAGCAGTACTTC
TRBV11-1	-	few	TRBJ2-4	CASSIPETIGTKNIQYF	TGTGCCAGCAGCATTCCCGAGACTATCGGGACCAAAAACATTCAGTACTTC
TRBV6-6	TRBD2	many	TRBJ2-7	CASSPTSGGYEQYF	TGTGCCAGCAGCCCGACTAGCGGAGGGTACGAGCAGTACTTC
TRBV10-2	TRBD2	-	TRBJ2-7	CASSELAGGPGGSYEQYF	TGCGCCAGCAGTGAGTTGGCGGGAGGCCCCGGCGGGTCCTACGAGCAGTACTTC
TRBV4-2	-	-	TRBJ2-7	CVSGQVGQGGYEQYF	TGTGTCAGCGGCCAAGTAGGGCAAGGGGGCTACGAGCAGTACTTC
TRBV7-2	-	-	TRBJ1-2	CASSEGGSPYGYTF	TGTGCCAGCAGCGAAGGGGGGAGTCCCTATGGCTACACCTTC
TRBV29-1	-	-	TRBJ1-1	CSVEGVGNTEAFF	TGCAGCGTTGAAGGAGTTGGGAACACTGAAGCTTTCTTT
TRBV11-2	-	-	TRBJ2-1	CATRLYRLVSEHFF	TGTGCCACCAGGTTATACCGGCTAGTTAGTGAGCATTTCTTC
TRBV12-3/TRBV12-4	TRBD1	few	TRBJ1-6	CASSRDRRAGSPLHF	TGTGCCAGCAGCCGGGACAGGAGAGCAGGGTCACCCCTCCACTTT
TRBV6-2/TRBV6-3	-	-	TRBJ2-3	CASSYSVGRQAQYF	TGTGCCAGCAGTTACTCGGTAGGACGACAGGCCCAGTATTTT
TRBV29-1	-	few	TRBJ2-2	CSVTDTGELFF	TGCAGCGTTACTGACACCGGGGAGCTGTTTTTT
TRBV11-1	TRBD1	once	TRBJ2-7	CASSLTSGGGYDQYF	TGTGCCAGCAGCTTGACTTCAGGGGGCGGCTACGATCAGTACTTC
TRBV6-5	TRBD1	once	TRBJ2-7	CACSPGTGCYEQYF	TGTGCCTGCAGTCCTGGGACAGGATGCTACGAGCAGTACTTC
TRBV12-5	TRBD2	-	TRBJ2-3	CDSGSEAGCPDTQYF	TGTGATAGTGGTTCCGAAGCGGGATGCCCAGATACGCAGTATTTT
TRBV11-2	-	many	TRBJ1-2	CASSPLWARGYTF	TGTGCCAGCAGCCCCCTTTGGGCCCGTGGCTACACCTTC
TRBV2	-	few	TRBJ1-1	CASSEDGVNTEAFF	TGTGCCAGCAGTGAGGACGGGGTGAACACTGAAGCTTTCTTT
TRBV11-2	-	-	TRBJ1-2	CTSSLEGNCGYTF	TGTACCAGCAGCTTAGAGGGGAACTGTGGCTACACCTTC
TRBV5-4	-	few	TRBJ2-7	CASSLGQAASAYEQYF	TGTGCCAGCAGCTTGGGGCAAGCGGCATCAGCCTACGAGCAGTACTTC
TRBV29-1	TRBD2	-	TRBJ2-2	CSVGTSTANTRELFF	TGCAGCGTTGGGACTAGCACGGCGAACACCAGGGAGCTGTTTTTT
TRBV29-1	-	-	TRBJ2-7	CSARGVRDSPYEQYF	TGCAGCGCCAGGGGGGTACGGGATTCACCCTACGAGCAGTACTTC
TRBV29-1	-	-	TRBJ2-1	CSAAHDYYNEQFF	TGCAGTGCCGCGCATGATTATTACAATGAGCAGTTCTTC
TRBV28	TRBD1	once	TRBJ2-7	CASIRTGGPCEQYF	TGTGCCAGTATCCGGACAGGGGGCCCCTGCGAGCAGTACTTC
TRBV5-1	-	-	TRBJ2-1	CASSSTGLPGAVNNEQFF	TGCGCCAGCAGCTCTACCGGACTACCGGGAGCGGTGAACAATGAACAGTTCTTC
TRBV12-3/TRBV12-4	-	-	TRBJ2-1	CTSSSGATAYNEQFF	TGTACCAGTAGTTCGGGAGCCACTGCCTACAATGAGCAGTTCTTC
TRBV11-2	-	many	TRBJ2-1	CASCLTDTAYEQFF	TGTGCCAGCTGCTTAACTGACACTGCCTACGAGCAGTTCTTC
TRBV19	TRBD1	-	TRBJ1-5	CASSIEGMTGLHQAQHF	TGTGCCAGTAGTATAGAGGGTATGACAGGGCTTCATCAGGCCCAGCATTTT
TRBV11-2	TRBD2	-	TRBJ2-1	CANSPQREGLGEQLF	TGTGCCAACAGCCCCCAGCGGGAGGGATTGGGTGAGCAGCTTTTC
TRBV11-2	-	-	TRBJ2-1	CASSLDPESSYNEQLF	TGTGCTAGCAGCTTAGATCCAGAGAGCTCCTACAATGAACAGCTCTTC
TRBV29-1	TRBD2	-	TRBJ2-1	CSLPGLGDNEQLF	TGCAGCCTACCGGGACTAGGAGACAATGAGCAGCTATTT
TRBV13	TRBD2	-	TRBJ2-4	CASTVGTSDVDKTIQYF	TGTGCCAGCACAGTCGGGACTAGCGACGTGGACAAAACCATTCAGTACTTC
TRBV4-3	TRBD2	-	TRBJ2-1	CASSQDRGEVGSNEQFF	TGCGCCAGCAGCCAAGACCGGGGGGAAGTAGGATCCAATGAGCAGTTCTTC
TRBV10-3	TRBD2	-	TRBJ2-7	CAATERSGLAGGFSYEQYF	TGTGCCGCCACCGAACGATCGGGACTAGCGGGAGGGTTCTCCTACGAGCAGTACTTC
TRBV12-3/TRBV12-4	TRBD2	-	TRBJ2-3	CASSYRRDYLVTDTQYF	TGTGCCAGCAGTTATCGCCGGGACTATTTAGTTACAGATACGCAGTATTTT
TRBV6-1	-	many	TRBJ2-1	CASPIPLSYNEQFF	TGTGCCAGCCCTATCCCGCTCTCCTACAATGAGCAGTTCTTC
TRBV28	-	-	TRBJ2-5	CAGSLPSSQYF	TGTGCCGGCAGCTTACCCAGCAGCCAGTACTTC
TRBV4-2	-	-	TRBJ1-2	CASSQGRQEGFYDYTF	TGTGCCAGTAGCCAAGGTCGACAGGAGGGGTTCTATGACTACACCTTC
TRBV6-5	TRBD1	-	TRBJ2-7	CASKGTGEYDQYF	TGTGCCAGCAAGGGGACAGGTGAGTACGATCAGTACTTC
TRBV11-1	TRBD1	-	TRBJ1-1	CTSSPRQGRDTEAFF	TGTACCAGCAGCCCGCGACAGGGTCGGGACACTGAGGCTTTCTTT
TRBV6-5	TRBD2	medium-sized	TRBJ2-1	CASSRSGLVGEQFF	TGTGCCAGCAGCCGATCGGGACTAGTTGGTGAGCAGTTCTTC
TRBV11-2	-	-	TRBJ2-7	CAGRSHSSETVFEQYF	TGTGCCGGCAGGTCCCATTCCTCCGAGACGGTCTTCGAGCAGTACTTC
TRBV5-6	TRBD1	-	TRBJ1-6	CVSSLGTGVVSPLHF	TGTGTCAGCAGCTTGGGGACAGGGGTCGTTTCACCCCTACACTTT
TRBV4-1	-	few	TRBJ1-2	CASSLAGQGNGGYTF	TGCGCCAGCAGCCTCGCGGGCCAGGGGAACGGTGGCTACACCTTC